This T cell receptor beta chain was obtained from a study of CD8 T cells in Susac syndrome. An input of about 0.5 to 1 ug of RNA was subjected to reverse transcription using random hexamers. Across 54 Vbeta and 13 Jbeta, TCR beta CDR3 was amplified with immunoSEQ multiplex PCR. TCRdb redid the calling of the immunoSEQ multiplex PCR reads with MiXCR, one entry per CDR3 protein. Of 150,000 to 200,000 distinct CDR3 sequences in the sample, 94% were seen once. Looked up from germline, CDR1 is SNHLY and CDR2 is FYNNEI. Trimming shortened V by 3 bases and J by 2 bases, and 9 bases separated the two germline ends. This CDR3 has 14 residues.

The sequence was obtained from a human donor with Susac syndrome. The sequencing sample was made of CD4+ T cells from PBMCs. The chain links TRBV2 to TRBJ2-3, with D tentatively TRBD2 (6 bases). CDR3 nucleotide sequence: TGTGCCAGCAGTGAGGGACTCACCACAGATACGCAGTATTTT. Translated, it gives CASSEGLTTDTQYF.